Listed here are 18 T cell receptor beta chains from one sample, sequenced in a study of response to subunit inactivated influenza vaccine. TCRdb used MiXCR to reprocess the RT-PCR reads, holding one entry per CDR3 protein. Of about 520,000 distinct CDR3 sequences listed, 25% were seen once; the top ten hold less than 2.5%. This sample comprised CD4+ T cells sorted from PBMCs, obtained 5 days after vaccination. These receptors were collected from a man aged 45-65 years who received an inactivated influenza vaccine.

The rearrangement uses TRBV2 and TRBJ1-1; weak D call: TRBD1 (5 bases). The CDR3 spans 14 residues. The V end lost 6 bases, the J end lost 1 base, and 12 bases lay between the germline ends. Germline lookup yields CDR1 SNHLY and CDR2 FYNNEI. CDR3 in DNA: TGTGCCAGCAGCGACAGTATGGCGAACACTGAAGCTTTCTTT. Its protein product is CASSDSMANTEAFF.

This clonotype was seen more than once but under ten times. This chain links TRBV28 with TRBJ2-3, with D perhaps TRBD2 (6 bases). V lost 6 bases and J 6 bases, leaving 10 bases between the germline ends. This CDR3 comprises 12 residues. Germline V gene data show CDR1 as MDHEN and CDR2 as SYDVKM. The CDR3 loop reads CASSGGVDTQYF. CDR3 coding DNA: TGTGCCAGCAGCGGCGGGGTCGATACGCAGTATTTT.

This clonotype was seen at least ten times. The rearrangement joins TRBV7-9 to TRBJ2-3; TRBD2 matches 10 bases. V shed 3 bases, J shed 3 bases, and the junction held 6 bases outside the gene matches. Germline-derived CDR1 and CDR2 are SEHNR and FQNEAQ (reference sequence). This CDR3 has 16 residues. The CDR3 protein is CASSFIGLAATDTQYF. CDR3 in DNA: TGTGCCAGCAGCTTTATCGGACTAGCGGCGACAGATACGCAGTATTTT.

The sample holds many counts of this clonotype. This chain links TRBV29-1 with TRBJ2-1; TRBD1 or TRBD2 may be the D gene (6 bases each). This CDR3 contains 13 residues. The V end was cut by 4 bases, the J end by 8 bases, with 15 bases between. Germline CDR1 SQVTM, CDR2 ANQGSEA. The CDR3 is CSVVHGGGHEQFF. Written as DNA, the CDR3 is TGCAGCGTTGTTCACGGGGGCGGCCATGAGCAGTTCTTC.

This clonotype appeared a few times. V is TRBV4-3 and J is TRBJ2-7; D unresolved. There are 16 residues in the CDR3. V lost 0 bases and J lost 2, with 14 bases in between. The germline CDR1 and CDR2 sequences are LGHNA and YSLEER. For the CDR3, the DNA is TGCGCCAGCAGCCAAGATATCAAGGTACAGACCTACGAGCAGTACTTC. This codes for CASSQDIKVQTYEQYF.

At least ten counts were recorded for this clonotype. The rearrangement uses TRBV9 and TRBJ2-2; D possibly matches TRBD1 or TRBD2 (6 bases each). Trimming took 4 bases from V and 4 from J, leaving 17 bases between them. The CDR3 runs to 16 residues. Looked up from germline, CDR1 is SGDLS and CDR2 is YYNGEE. CDR3 protein: CASSPRGVLSTGELFF. CDR3 coding DNA: TGTGCCAGCAGCCCTAGGGGGGTTTTGAGCACCGGGGAGCTGTTTTTT. Full variable domain (remainder filled in from reference TRBV9 and TRBJ2-2): DSGVTQTPKHLITATGQRVTLRCSPRSGDLSVYWYQQSLDQGLQFLIQYYNGEERAKGNILERFSAQQFPDLHSELNLSSLELGDSALYFCASSPRGVLSTGELFFGEGSRLTVL.

This clonotype was recorded a few times. CDR3 in DNA: TGTGCCAGCAGCTTACCTGGGAGTTGGCGGGAGCAGTTCTTC. It yields the protein CASSLPGSWREQFF. The chain combines TRBV7-8 with TRBJ2-1, with D tentatively TRBD2 (5 bases). Per the germline V gene, CDR1 is SGHVS and CDR2 is FQNEAQ. V was trimmed by 2 bases and J by 10 bases, leaving 15 bases between them. This CDR3 region has 14 residues. The full variable domain, rest sourced from reference TRBV7-8 and TRBJ2-1, is GAGVSQSPRYKVAKRGQDVALRCDPISGHVSLFWYQQALGQGPEFLTYFQNEAQLDKSGLPSDRFFAERPEGSVSTLKIQRTQQEDSAVYLCASSLPGSWREQFFGPGTRLTVL.

This clonotype was seen a few times. The chain recombines TRBV11-2 with TRBJ2-1; TRBD2 might be the D (5 bases). Germline V lookup: CDR1 SGHAT, CDR2 FQNNGV. There are 14 residues in the CDR3. V was clipped by 6 bases and J by 6 bases, with 15 bases between them. The CDR3 reads CASSGLASPNEQFF. In DNA form, the CDR3 reads TGTGCCAGCAGTGGATTAGCGTCGCCCAATGAGCAGTTCTTC.

V gene TRBV12-3 or TRBV12-4 combines with J gene TRBJ2-7; D unresolved. Trimming took 1 base from V and 2 from J, leaving 9 bases between them. CDR3 size: 14 residues. The CDR3 DNA reads as TGTGCCAGCAGTTTAGATCAGACCACCTACGAGCAGTACTTC. It codes for CASSLDQTTYEQYF.

This clonotype was counted only a few times. V is TRBV28 and J is TRBJ2-3; TRBD2 matches at 9 bases. Germline CDR1 and CDR2: MDHEN and SYDVKM. This CDR3 has 13 amino acids. Trimming took 6 bases from V and 9 from J; bases not matched to a gene: 7. As DNA, the CDR3 is TGTGCCAGCAGGTCCAGCGGGAGGTCCACGCAGTATTTT. Encoded protein: CASRSSGRSTQYF.

The V call is TRBV10-3, the J call TRBJ2-1; 7 nucleotides line up with TRBD2. Unmatched junction bases numbered 13, after V lost 10 bases and J lost 4 bases. The germline V gene has CDR1 ENHRY and CDR2 SYGVKD. The CDR3 is 15 amino acids. The CDR3 bases are TGTGCCACCGCTAGCGGAGAACTTTATTACAATGAGCAGTTCTTC. Its protein is CATASGELYYNEQFF.

This clonotype showed up just a few times. This chain uses TRBV20-1 with TRBJ1-1; D not certain. CDR1 and CDR2 (germline): DFQATT, SNEGSKA (reference sequence). The length of the CDR3 is 15 residues. V was shortened by 3 bases and J by 5 bases, with 19 bases between the two germline ends. The CDR3 bases are TGCAGTGCTAGTAACGGACCCCGGTTAGGGACTGAAGCTTTCTTT. As protein: CSASNGPRLGTEAFF.

This chain links TRBV29-1 with TRBJ2-1; D is ambiguous. The CDR3 has 11 residues. Trimming removed 4 bases at V and 10 bases at J, with 11 bases between. Germline V gene sequence: CDR1 SQVTM, CDR2 ANQGSEA. The DNA for the CDR3 is TGCAGCGTTGGTTTGGTGTGGGAGCAGTTCTTC. It yields the protein CSVGLVWEQFF.

The chain recombines TRBV11-2 with TRBJ2-3, with 8 nucleotides matching TRBD1. Germline CDR1 is SGHAT and CDR2 is FQNNGV. This CDR3 region has 18 residues. J gave up 0 bases and V 3 bases, and 11 bases lay outside the gene matches. The CDR3 loop is CASSFGQGRPISTDTQYF. The CDR3, as DNA: TGTGCCAGCAGCTTTGGACAGGGACGTCCGATAAGCACAGATACGCAGTATTTT.

The chain recombines TRBV4-3 with TRBJ2-1, with D possibly being TRBD2 (5 bases). Germline V gene data show CDR1 as LGHNA and CDR2 as YSLEER. V lost 0 bases and J 3 bases, leaving 12 bases between the germline ends. CDR3 length: 16 amino acids. DNA for the CDR3: TGCGCCAGCAGCCAAGATGTCGGGGTAATCTACAATGAGCAGTTCTTC. It codes for CASSQDVGVIYNEQFF.

Only a few counts were recorded for this clonotype. The V call is TRBV6-5, the J call TRBJ2-5, with 12 bases lining up with TRBD2. This CDR3 contains 17 residues. Losses at the gene ends were 2 bases for V and 0 bases for J; bases not matched to a gene: 4. CDR1 is MNHEY, CDR2 SVGAGI, per germline. The CDR3 loop is CASSYTSGGTDQETQYF. The CDR3 DNA follows: TGTGCCAGCAGTTACACTAGCGGGGGGACCGACCAAGAGACCCAGTACTTC.

The genes are TRBV6-5 and TRBJ2-7; 12 positions agree with TRBD1. CDR3 size: 19 residues. Germline CDR1 is MNHEY and CDR2 is SVGAGI. V lost 0 bases and J lost 2; bases outside the gene matches: 11. CDR3 loop: CASSYSSRLGQGATYEQYF. CDR3 nucleotides: TGTGCCAGCAGTTACTCGAGTAGGCTGGGACAGGGGGCCACCTACGAGCAGTACTTC.

This clonotype was detected only a few times. The V gene is TRBV20-1, the J gene TRBJ2-3, with 8 bases aligning to TRBD2. The CDR3 covers 14 residues. CDR1 DFQATT and CDR2 SNEGSKA come from the germline V gene (reference sequence). V lost 6 bases, J lost 5 bases, and 10 bases stayed unmatched. CDR3 nucleotides: TGCAGTGCGGGTGGTCTAGCGGGCCGAGATACGCAGTATTTT. It encodes CSAGGLAGRDTQYF.